This passage covers 17 T cell receptor beta chains from one sample sequenced in a study of spatial heterogeneity in lung cancer. TCRdb re-called the 5' RACE reads with MiXCR, one entry per CDR3 protein. The sample has 40,000 to 45,000 distinct CDR3 sequences, approximately 7% seen once. As to time point: sample taken at primary tumor resection. The sequencing used PBMCs, collected at surgery. The receptors derive from a female donor with early-stage non-small cell lung cancer.

Only a few counts were recorded for this clonotype. This sequence joins TRBV6-5 and TRBJ1-6; D call uncertain. V lost 2 bases and J lost 7, with 6 bases in between. Germline values: CDR1 MNHEY, CDR2 SVGAGI. This CDR3 region has 13 residues. CDR3 region: CASSYESNSPLHF. The CDR3 DNA sequence: TGTGCCAGCAGTTACGAGTCGAATTCACCCCTCCACTTT.

This clonotype was counted at least ten times. The rearrangement uses TRBV7-9 and TRBJ2-1; possibly TRBD1 or TRBD2 for D (5 bases each). The CDR3 sequence is 14 residues long. The germline gives CDR1 SEHNR, CDR2 FQNEAQ (reference sequence). V was shortened by 1 base and J by 6 bases, with 10 bases between the two germline ends. CDR3 DNA: TGTGCCAGCAGCTTAGGAGGGACGGTCAATGAGCAGTTCTTC. The encoded protein is CASSLGGTVNEQFF.

This clonotype occurred a few times. CDR3 amino acids: CASSQRTDQYF. The CDR3 DNA follows: TGTGCCAGCAGCCAACGAACGGACCAGTACTTC. The chain joins TRBV3-1 to TRBJ2-5, with D unresolved. The germline CDR1 and CDR2 sequences are LGHDT and YNNKEL (reference sequence). The V end was cut by 2 bases, the J end by 10 bases, with 8 bases between. The CDR3 is made up of 11 amino acids.

The chain has TRBV27 and TRBJ2-5; maybe TRBD1 (7 bases). V was clipped by 4 bases and J by 4 bases, with 16 bases between them. The CDR3 has 15 amino acids. Looked up from germline, CDR1 is MNHEY and CDR2 is SMNVEV (reference sequence). CDR3 coding DNA: TGTGCCAGCAGTTGGGGGGACAGAGCCTCAGAGACCCAGTACTTC. This codes for CASSWGDRASETQYF.

Many counts were recorded for this clonotype. The CDR3 loop reads CSAKRDSTDTQYF. CDR3 in DNA: TGCAGTGCTAAGAGGGACAGCACAGATACGCAGTATTTT. This chain links TRBV20-1 with TRBJ2-3; D is possibly TRBD1 or TRBD2 (5 bases each). In germline, CDR1 is DFQATT, CDR2 SNEGSKA (reference sequence). This CDR3 has 13 residues. V lost 4 bases, J lost 0 bases, and 8 bases lay in between.

This clonotype was seen many times. This chain joins TRBV4-1 and TRBJ2-5; weak D call: TRBD1 (7 bases). V was shortened by 7 bases and J by 5 bases, with 23 bases between the two germline ends. Germline-derived CDR1 and CDR2 are MGHRA and YSYEKL. CDR3 length: 16 amino acids. The CDR3, as DNA: TGCGCCAGCAAACCAGGGAAAAGACAGGGAGGCGAGACCCAGTACTTC. It encodes CASKPGKRQGGETQYF.

Worth noting for this clonotype: A much larger clone is a single base away; this may be a read error. The chain links TRBV7-9 to TRBJ1-6; D perhaps matches TRBD1 (6 bases). The V gene's germline CDR1 is SEHNR and CDR2 FQNEAQ (reference sequence). The CDR3 contains 14 residues. Trimming left V 5 bases short and J 17 bases short, with 22 bases between. CDR3 bases: TGTGCCAGCAGCCCACCGACCGGGACACCAACCATCCACTTT. This translates into CASSPPTGTPTIHF.

This clonotype was seen repeatedly, ten times or more. The rearrangement uses TRBV6-5 and TRBJ2-7; possible D gene TRBD1, 6 bases. Looked up from germline, CDR1 is MNHEY and CDR2 is SVGAGI. Between the trimmed V and J ends, which lost 6 bases and 1 base, there was a span of 22 bases. This CDR3 region has 17 residues. CDR3 bases: TGTGCCAGCAGCCCCCAGCAGGGGTCCTCTCCTTCCTACGAGCAGTACTTC. Translating it yields CASSPQQGSSPSYEQYF.

This clonotype was seen ten or more times. The chain employs TRBV24-1 and TRBJ2-3; 8 bases are shared with TRBD2. Germline CDR1 and CDR2: KGHDR and SFDVKD. V shed 6 bases, J shed 2 bases, and the junction held 6 bases outside the gene matches. The CDR3 extends over 15 amino acids. The CDR3 DNA reads TGTGCCACCAGTTCCGGACTAGCCTACACAGATACGCAGTATTTT. Protein product: CATSSGLAYTDTQYF.

Notes on this clonotype: A much more abundant neighbour one base away suggests this may be a read error. The J gene is TRBJ2-7, the V gene TRBV6-2 or TRBV6-3; 9 bases map to TRBD1. V shed 6 bases, J shed 0 bases, and the junction held 6 bases outside the gene matches. This CDR3 spans 15 amino acids. CDR1 and CDR2 (germline): MNHEY, SVGEGT. For the CDR3, the DNA is TGTGCCAGCAGACCGGCGGGACAGGGCTCCTACGAGCAGTACTTC. Amino acid sequence: CASRPAGQGSYEQYF.

Many counts were recorded for this clonotype. The chain employs TRBV18 and TRBJ1-6; D might be TRBD1 (6 bases). Between the trimmed V and J ends, which lost 2 bases and 7 bases, there was a span of 12 bases. The CDR3 consists of 15 residues. Germline V gene data show CDR1 as KGHSH and CDR2 as LQKENI. The CDR3 loop reads CASSPDWTENSPLHF. CDR3 in DNA: TGTGCCAGCTCACCAGATTGGACAGAGAATTCACCCCTCCACTTT.

V usage is TRBV5-1 and J usage is TRBJ1-1; perhaps TRBD1 as D (5 bases). The CDR3 runs 14 residues. Trimming took 4 bases from V and 3 from J, leaving 13 bases between them. Germline loops: CDR1 SGHRS, CDR2 YFSETQ. CDR3 residues: CASSLRPTDTEAFF. In nucleotides, the CDR3 is TGCGCCAGCAGCCTCCGACCGACAGACACTGAAGCTTTCTTT.

This clonotype was counted a few times. The chain links TRBV20-1 to TRBJ1-2; TRBD1 aligns across 7 bases. CDR3 length: 12 amino acids. The ends lost 4 bases at V and 8 bases at J; junction bases unmatched: 7. Germline assignment: CDR1 DFQATT and CDR2 SNEGSKA (reference sequence). This chain's CDR3 is CSANPTGTGYTF. The CDR3 DNA is TGCAGTGCTAACCCGACAGGGACCGGCTACACCTTC.

The sample holds a few counts of this clonotype. The chain combines TRBV12-3 or TRBV12-4 with TRBJ1-4, with D possibly matching TRBD1 (5 bases). V lost 4 bases and J lost 4, with 19 bases in between. This CDR3 is built from 17 residues. CDR3 sequence (DNA): TGTGCCAGCAGTTCCACAGGTCGGGGTCGTGGTAATGAAAAACTGTTTTTT. Translation: CASSSTGRGRGNEKLFF.

This clonotype was counted ten times or more. The V call is TRBV11-2, the J call TRBJ2-1, with 12 bases matching TRBD2. Germline trimming cut 4 bases from V and 5 bases from J; bases unmatched to any gene: 6. The CDR3 totals 16 residues. Germline CDR1 is SGHAT and CDR2 is FQNNGV. The CDR3, as DNA: TGTGCCAGCAGCTCCTTAACTAGCGGGGGGAACAATGAGCAGTTCTTC. Amino acids: CASSSLTSGGNNEQFF.

On this clonotype itself: This is likely a read error, given that the CDR3 carries no conserved phenylalanine or tryptophan at its end. V gene TRBV6-2 or TRBV6-3 combines with J gene TRBJ2-7; possible D gene TRBD1, 5 bases. The CDR3 extends over 14 amino acids. Trimming took off 8 bases at V and 4 bases at J, with 18 bases between the two ends. Germline CDR1 reads MNHEY; CDR2 reads SVGEGT. The CDR3 loop is CASLPLGQTYEQYI. In DNA form, the CDR3 reads TGTGCCAGCCTCCCTTTGGGGCAGACTTACGAGCAGTACATC.

This clonotype was seen ten or more times. The chain employs TRBV4-3 and TRBJ2-1; TRBD2 matches at 8 bases. There are 18 residues in the CDR3. The V gene's germline CDR1 is LGHNA and CDR2 YSLEER. The V and J ends lost 0 bases and 0 bases, in that order; junction bases with no gene match: 7. The CDR3 protein is CASSQESERGRSYNEQFF. The CDR3 DNA follows: TGCGCCAGCAGCCAAGAATCGGAGCGGGGGCGCTCCTACAATGAGCAGTTCTTC.